The entry that follows covers one TCR beta chain sequence. TCRdb keeps only in-frame clones here, not all; method: immunoSEQ multiplex PCR. Among tens of thousands of clones listed, around 90% were seen once. This record comes from a study of blood T cell repertoires in COVID-19. About the study: Acute-phase and convalescent COVID-19 samples originated in the United States, Italy and Spain. Sample material is recorded as cDNA or gDNA derived from T cells, B-cell-depleted T cells, or PBMCs.

Germline V CDR1 and CDR2: SNHLY, FYNNEI. The CDR3 is 13 residues long. V lost 3 bases and J lost 2, with 8 bases in between. The source is a man at least 80 years old with acute or convalescent COVID-19. The rearrangement joins TRBV2 to TRBJ2-7; D is undetermined. The material sequenced was peripheral blood. CDR3 coding DNA: TGTGCCAGCAGTGAGCGGCTTGCCTACGAGCAGTACTTC. As protein: CASSERLAYEQYF.